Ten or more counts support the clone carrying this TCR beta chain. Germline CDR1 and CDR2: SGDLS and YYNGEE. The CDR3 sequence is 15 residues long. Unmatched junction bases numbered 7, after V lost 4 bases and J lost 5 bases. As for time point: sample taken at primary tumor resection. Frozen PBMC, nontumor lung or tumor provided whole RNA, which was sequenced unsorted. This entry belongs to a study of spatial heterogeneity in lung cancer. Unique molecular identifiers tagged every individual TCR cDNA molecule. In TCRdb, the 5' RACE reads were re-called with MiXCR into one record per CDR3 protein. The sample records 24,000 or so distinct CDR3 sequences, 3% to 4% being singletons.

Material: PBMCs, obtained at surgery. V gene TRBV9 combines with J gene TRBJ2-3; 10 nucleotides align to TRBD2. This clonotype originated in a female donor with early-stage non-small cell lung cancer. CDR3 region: CASSTLAGVGDTQYF. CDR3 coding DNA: TGTGCCAGCAGCACCCTAGCGGGAGTCGGAGATACGCAGTATTTT. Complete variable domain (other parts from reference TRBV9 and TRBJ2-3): DSGVTQTPKHLITATGQRVTLRCSPRSGDLSVYWYQQSLDQGLQFLIQYYNGEERAKGNILERFSAQQFPDLHSELNLSSLELGDSALYFCASSTLAGVGDTQYFGPGTRLTVL.